What follows are 27 T cell receptor beta chains derived from one specimen sequenced in a study of regulatory T cells in long-lasting Graves disease (dated by TCRdb to the early 2020s). Receptor amplification or capture employed multiplex PCR. The sequencing machine was an Illumina HiSeq 4000. To build TCR beta libraries, CDR3 regions were amplified by Arm-PCR using iRepertoire HTBI primers. TCRdb's own reprocessing of the public reads used fastp at Q25 and MiXCR and kept productive beta chains. For every CDR3 protein sequence, its rows merge into one entry that carries the most common genes and DNA. Present in this sample are 550,000 to 600,000 distinct CDR3 sequences, about 16% of which were seen just once. The top ten hold 12% of the sample. The intended sense of this specimen's time point label: newly diagnosed GD, antithyroid drugs for less than 3 months. For both TCR sequencing and RNA sequencing, RNA was extracted from PBMCs using TRIzol.

These data are also associated with another study on T cells in Graves' hyperthyroidism and ophthalmopathy.

Here the sequenced sample was peripheral blood mononuclear cells (PBMCs), taken at new diagnosis, from a patient treated with antithyroid drugs. These TCRs come from a man aged 18 to 35 with Graves disease. Donor details come from another sample of the same person, matched by shared clones.

To note about this clonotype: Its ends do not fully match the called genes, so a read error is possible. The gene calls are TRBV19 and TRBJ2-7, with a possible D match to TRBD2 (6 bases). This CDR3 is built from 14 residues. Germline-derived CDR1 and CDR2 are LNHDA and SQIVND (reference sequence). CDR3 nucleotides: TGTGCCCGTAGTATGGAGGGGACCGCCTACGAGCAGTACTTC. Residues: CARSMEGTAYEQYF.

The chain employs TRBV19 and TRBJ1-3; tentative D call: TRBD1 (5 bases). The V end lost 7 bases, the J end lost 0 bases, and 16 bases lay between the germline ends. This CDR3 contains 16 residues. Germline CDR1 and CDR2: LNHDA and SQIVND (reference sequence). The CDR3 nucleotides read TGTGCCAGTACCACAGGAGGAGAGACCTCTGGAAACACCATATATTTT. It yields the protein CASTTGGETSGNTIYF.

The rearrangement joins TRBV28 to TRBJ2-5, with 8 bases lining up with TRBD1. The germline gives CDR1 MDHEN, CDR2 SYDVKM. V dropped 5 bases and J dropped 1; count of bases not matched to a gene: 9. This CDR3 contains 16 residues. The CDR3: CASSDWTGSRQETQYF. In nucleotides, the CDR3 is TGTGCCAGCAGTGACTGGACAGGGTCCCGCCAAGAGACCCAGTACTTC.

This clonotype showed up many times. The V and J genes are TRBV12-3 or TRBV12-4 and TRBJ2-7; D possibly matches TRBD1 or TRBD2 (5 bases each). V lost 4 bases and J 4 bases, leaving 20 bases between the germline ends. This CDR3 is built from 16 residues. The DNA for the CDR3 is TGTGCCAGCAGTTCTGAAGTGGACTCCTCAGGGTACGAGCAGTACTTC. Protein sequence: CASSSEVDSSGYEQYF.

The chain combines TRBV28 with TRBJ1-3, with D unresolved. This CDR3 spans 17 amino acids. V dropped 6 bases and J dropped 0 bases, with 18 bases sitting between them. Germline V CDR1 and CDR2: MDHEN, SYDVKM. The CDR3 region has the DNA TGTGCCAGCAGGGTTGATGGTGTGGAGCGCTCTGGAAACACCATATATTTT. Translated, it gives CASRVDGVERSGNTIYF.

On this clonotype: This sequence may be a read error, since a much larger clone differs from it by one base. The chain joins TRBV7-2 to TRBJ1-5; 8 bases map to TRBD1. Germline lookup yields CDR1 SGHTA and CDR2 FQGNSA. The CDR3 has 14 amino acids. The CDR3 DNA is TGTGCCAGCAGCTACGGACAGGGTGGGATGCCCCGGCATTTT. Amino acids: CASSYGQGGMPRHF.

A few counts support this clonotype. The J gene is TRBJ2-5, the V gene TRBV5-1; perhaps TRBD2 as D (6 bases). Trimming stripped 2 bases from V and 5 bases from J, with 16 bases between. In germline, CDR1 is SGHRS, CDR2 YFSETQ. CDR3 length: 15 amino acids. The CDR3 nucleotides are TGCGCCAGCAGCTTAAACTCGCGGGGTGGGGAGACCCAGTACTTC. This sequence encodes CASSLNSRGGETQYF.

This clonotype was counted many times. The chain recombines TRBV7-8 with TRBJ2-1; D is possibly TRBD1 or TRBD2 (5 bases each). The germline V gene has CDR1 SGHVS and CDR2 FQNEAQ. Trimming took off 1 base at V and 9 bases at J, with 16 bases between the two ends. The CDR3 covers 15 residues. The CDR3 nucleotides are TGTGCCAGCAGCTTAGATGGGGACCGGCTTGGTGAGCAGTTCTTC. This encodes CASSLDGDRLGEQFF. The full variable domain, in which reference TRBV7-8 and TRBJ2-1 provide the parts outside the CDR3, is GAGVSQSPRYKVAKRGQDVALRCDPISGHVSLFWYQQALGQGPEFLTYFQNEAQLDKSGLPSDRFFAERPEGSVSTLKIQRTQQEDSAVYLCASSLDGDRLGEQFFGPGTRLTVL.

This clonotype was observed at least ten times. The rearrangement joins TRBV12-3 or TRBV12-4 to TRBJ2-7; D uncertain. The CDR3 has 13 amino acids. The V gene lost 6 bases and the J gene lost 3 bases, with 12 bases spanning the gap. The CDR3 nucleotides are TGTGCCAGCAGCAGAACGCCTGACTACGAGCAGTACTTC. Translated: CASSRTPDYEQYF.

The chain uses TRBV9 and TRBJ1-3; 7 bases align to TRBD1. This CDR3 contains 17 residues. V was clipped by 2 bases and J by 1 base; unmatched bases: 9. Germline loops: CDR1 SGDLS, CDR2 YYNGEE. This chain's CDR3 is CASSVSGGALSGNTIYF. DNA of the CDR3: TGTGCCAGCAGCGTCTCAGGGGGAGCTCTGTCTGGAAACACCATATATTTT.

This clonotype was counted a few times. V is TRBV20-1 and J is TRBJ2-3, with TRBD1 matching over 10 bases. J lost 4 bases, V lost 6 bases, and 13 bases had no gene match. CDR3 length: 16 residues. Germline V gene data show CDR1 as DFQATT and CDR2 as SNEGSKA (reference sequence). The CDR3 here is CSAHKGRQGAADTQYF. The CDR3 DNA is TGCAGTGCCCATAAGGGCCGACAGGGGGCGGCAGATACGCAGTATTTT.

The chain combines TRBV5-1 with TRBJ1-2, with 7 bases aligning to TRBD1. Looked up from germline, CDR1 is SGHRS and CDR2 is YFSETQ. The CDR3 consists of 15 residues. The V segment lost 0 bases and the J segment 7 bases; nucleotides outside the gene matches: 9. The CDR3 DNA reads as TGCGCCAGCAGCTTGGACAGGGGCTCCCTAACTGGCTACACCTTC. It specifies CASSLDRGSLTGYTF.

With regard to this clonotype: A much larger clone lies one base from this, so it may be a read error. The CDR3 is CASSVRTGEYGYTF. The CDR3, as DNA: TGTGCCAGCAGCGTGAGGACAGGGGAATATGGCTACACCTTC. This chain uses TRBV9 with TRBJ1-2, with 9 nucleotides matching TRBD1. Germline V CDR1 and CDR2: SGDLS, YYNGEE. This CDR3 spans 14 amino acids. V trimming: 2 bases; J trimming: 5 bases; junction bases outside the gene matches: 4. The full variable domain, with the rest looked up from reference TRBV9 and TRBJ1-2, is DSGVTQTPKHLITATGQRVTLRCSPRSGDLSVYWYQQSLDQGLQFLIQYYNGEERAKGNILERFSAQQFPDLHSELNLSSLELGDSALYFCASSVRTGEYGYTFGSGTRLTVV.

There are many counts of this clonotype. The rearrangement links TRBV11-2 to TRBJ2-7; 7 positions agree with TRBD1. Germline V lookup: CDR1 SGHAT, CDR2 FQNNGV. Trimming removed 5 bases from V and 5 bases from J; junction bases left unmatched: 9. CDR3 length: 14 residues. The CDR3 here is CASSPQQGSHEQYF. As DNA, the CDR3 is TGTGCCAGCAGCCCCCAACAGGGGTCCCACGAGCAGTACTTC.

This clonotype was counted ten times or more. The junction does not match germline at one end; this may be a read error. J is TRBJ1-1 and V is TRBV5-1; D might be TRBD1 (5 bases). There are 16 residues in the CDR3. Germline V gene sequence: CDR1 SGHRS, CDR2 YFSETQ. CDR3 nucleotide sequence: TGCGCCAGCAGCTTCGAGGGACGAGCTTTGAACCCTGAAGCTTTCTTT. It translates to CASSFEGRALNPEAFF.

This clonotype was detected many times. The chain combines TRBV10-2 with TRBJ1-1; D call uncertain. V lost 7 bases and J lost 3, with 15 bases in between. The CDR3 loop spans 14 amino acids. CDR1 is WSHSY and CDR2 is SAAADI in the germline V gene. Here the CDR3 reads CASTPRPADTEAFF. CDR3 sequence (DNA): TGCGCCAGCACCCCCAGACCGGCGGACACTGAAGCTTTCTTT.

This clonotype turned up a few times. The chain employs TRBV5-4 and TRBJ2-3, with 7 bases fitting TRBD2. The CDR3 is 15 residues long. V trimming: 0 bases; J trimming: 0 bases; junction bases outside the gene matches: 1. Germline V gene data show CDR1 as SGHNT and CDR2 as YYREEE (reference sequence). As DNA, the CDR3 is TGTGCCAGCAGCTTGGAGCGGGAAAGCACAGATACGCAGTATTTT. It is translated as CASSLERESTDTQYF.

The V gene is TRBV20-1, the J gene TRBJ2-1, with a tentative D call TRBD2 (5 bases). Germline V gene sequence: CDR1 DFQATT, CDR2 SNEGSKA (reference sequence). The length of the CDR3 is 16 residues. Trimming removed 0 bases at V and 8 bases at J, with 20 bases between. This CDR3 reads CSARDRSRVWRDEQFF. CDR3 DNA sequence: TGCAGTGCTAGAGATCGAAGTCGTGTGTGGCGGGATGAGCAGTTCTTC.

Worth noting for this clonotype: This may be a read error: a much more frequent sequence differs by one nucleotide. The chain recombines TRBV12-3 or TRBV12-4 with TRBJ2-7, with D possibly being TRBD1 or TRBD2 (5 bases each). The CDR3 length is 16 residues. The germline V and J ends were trimmed by 3 bases and 7 bases, with 22 bases remaining between them. As DNA, the CDR3 is TGTGCCAGCAGTTTCCGCCAGGGATGTGCAGCGGAAGAGCAGTACTTC. Translating it yields CASSFRQGCAAEEQYF.

This clonotype was counted between two and nine times. The V and J genes are TRBV7-8 and TRBJ2-5; D is unclear. The CDR3 is 13 amino acids. Germline CDR1 is SGHVS and CDR2 is FQNEAQ. V shed 6 bases and J shed 2 bases, with 10 bases lying between them. Here the CDR3 DNA reads TGTGCCAGCAGTTACAACCCTCAAGAGACCCAGTACTTC. It specifies CASSYNPQETQYF.

This clonotype occurred a few times. This chain links TRBV20-1 with TRBJ2-4; 12 positions match TRBD2. This CDR3 has 19 amino acids. Trimming took 3 bases from V and 0 from J; bases not matched to a gene: 12. Germline V gives CDR1 DFQATT, CDR2 SNEGSKA (reference sequence). The CDR3 DNA sequence: TGCAGTGCTAGCACGCCTAGCGGGAGGGCAGGGGGAGCCAAAAACATTCAGTACTTC. This gives the protein CSASTPSGRAGGAKNIQYF.

This clonotype was counted only a few times. V and J are TRBV20-1 and TRBJ2-4; 7 bases are shared with TRBD1. Trimming removed 1 base from V and 3 bases from J; junction bases left unmatched: 0. Germline V gives CDR1 DFQATT, CDR2 SNEGSKA (reference sequence). The CDR3 totals 13 residues. CDR3 sequence reads: CSARGDSKNIQYF. CDR3 DNA: TGCAGTGCTAGAGGGGACAGCAAAAACATTCAGTACTTC.

This clonotype has more than one count but fewer than ten. The V call is TRBV14, the J call TRBJ2-3; no clear D gene. Germline-derived CDR1 and CDR2 are SGHDN and FVKESK. The V end was cut by 0 bases, the J end by 3 bases, with 16 bases between. This CDR3 is built from 17 residues. The CDR3 is CASSQDWTNRITDTQYF. The CDR3 DNA is TGTGCCAGCAGCCAAGATTGGACCAACAGAATAACAGATACGCAGTATTTT.

In its sample, this clonotype was seen many times. The gene calls are TRBV5-1 and TRBJ1-1; the D gene is possibly TRBD1 (6 bases). Trimming took off 4 bases at V and 3 bases at J, with 16 bases between the two ends. The CDR3 totals 15 residues. Germline CDR1 reads SGHRS; CDR2 reads YFSETQ. The CDR3 reads CASSQGWGQDTEAFF. The DNA for the CDR3 is TGCGCCAGCAGCCAAGGTTGGGGGCAAGACACTGAAGCTTTCTTT.

V usage is TRBV14 and J usage is TRBJ2-1; 12 bases map to TRBD2. In germline, CDR1 is SGHDN, CDR2 FVKESK. This CDR3 has 17 amino acids. Trimming cost V 4 bases and J 0 bases; bases outside gene matches: 4. The CDR3 region has the DNA TGTGCCAGCAGCCCTAGCGGGAGGGGGAGCTCCTACAATGAGCAGTTCTTC. Amino acids: CASSPSGRGSSYNEQFF.

The CDR3 region is CASSLSRDVGPLHF. The CDR3 nucleotides are TGTGCCAGCAGCTTATCCAGGGACGTCGGGCCCCTCCACTTT. The V and J genes are TRBV7-9 and TRBJ1-6; maybe TRBD1 (5 bases). The CDR3 is made up of 14 amino acids. Germline V lookup: CDR1 SEHNR, CDR2 FQNEAQ (reference sequence). V lost 2 bases and J lost 13, with 15 bases in between.

This clonotype was counted only a few times. J is TRBJ2-7 and V is TRBV7-2; 7 positions match TRBD2. Germline trimming cut 5 bases from V and 5 bases from J; bases unmatched to any gene: 12. Germline-derived CDR1 and CDR2 are SGHTA and FQGNSA. This CDR3 comprises 15 residues. The CDR3 spells CASSPPWAGADEQYF. The CDR3 nucleotides read TGTGCCAGCAGCCCCCCTTGGGCGGGAGCTGACGAGCAGTACTTC.